This T cell receptor (beta chain) was identified in a study of OX40 agonist ivuxolimab in advanced cancers. Study results and limitations: At 0.1 to 3.0 mg/kg, CD4+ and CD8+ blood T cells expanded clonally by week 6.

Of note for this clone: What it recognizes is unknown.

Clones were read by immunoSEQ multiplex PCR, and TCRdb kept only the in-frame ones, dropping some. The sample has roughly 100,000 clones, about 80% seen once. The TCR sequence derives from an adult with an advanced solid tumor such as melanoma, head and neck, liver or kidney cancer. This sample comprised CD4+ or CD8+ T cells sorted from blood, obtained in a trial of the OX40 agonist ivuxolimab.

The CDR3 spells CSVEGNQGALGYTF. The CDR3 region has the DNA TGCAGCGTTGAAGGGAATCAGGGAGCTCTTGGCTACACCTTC. The rearrangement joins TRBV29-1 to TRBJ1-2, with a weak D call TRBD1 (5 bases). The CDR3 contains 14 residues. Germline-derived CDR1 and CDR2 are SQVTM and ANQGSEA. Trimming took 1 base from V and 7 from J, leaving 16 bases between them.